This T cell receptor (beta chain) was profiled in a study of T cell responses to AZD1222 COVID-19 vaccine. The CDR3 covers 16 residues. Unmatched junction bases numbered 9, after V lost 3 bases and J lost 2 bases. Germline values: CDR1 SGHRS, CDR2 YFSETQ. Comments on this clone: Its antigen remains unidentified.

Study-wide results and caveats: Increased Spike-specific TCR breadth and depth were observed after two AZD1222 doses. At baseline, seropositivity was found in only a handful of AZD1222 recipients.

The repertoire was sequenced with immunoSEQ multiplex PCR; TCRdb's copy has only in-frame clones and lacks some. Of about 150,000 clones in the sample, about nine tenths were seen once. This TCR was sampled from an adult who had recovered from COVID-19. V usage is TRBV5-1 and J usage is TRBJ1-2; 8 nucleotides align to TRBD1. The specimen comprised peripheral blood, sampled after recovery from COVID-19. The CDR3 sequence: CASSWGRQGLNYGYTF. The DNA for the CDR3 is TGCGCCAGCAGCTGGGGACGACAGGGGTTGAACTATGGCTACACCTTC.